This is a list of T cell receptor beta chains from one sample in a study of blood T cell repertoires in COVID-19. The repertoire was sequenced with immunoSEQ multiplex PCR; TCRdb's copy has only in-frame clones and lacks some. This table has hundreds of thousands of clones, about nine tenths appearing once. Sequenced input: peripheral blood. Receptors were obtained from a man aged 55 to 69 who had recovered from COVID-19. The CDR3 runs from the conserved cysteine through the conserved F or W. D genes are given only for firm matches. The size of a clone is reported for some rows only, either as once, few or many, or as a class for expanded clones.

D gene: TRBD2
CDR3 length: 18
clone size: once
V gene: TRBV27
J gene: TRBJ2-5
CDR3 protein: CASSRQRVGGGALETQYF
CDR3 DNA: TGTGCCAGCAGCCGACAAAGAGTTGGCGGGGGGGCCTTGGAGACCCAGTACTTC

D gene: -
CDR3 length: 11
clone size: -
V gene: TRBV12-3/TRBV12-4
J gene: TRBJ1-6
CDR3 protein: CASSSGLPLHF
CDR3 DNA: TGTGCCAGCAGTTCAGGGTTACCCCTCCACTTT

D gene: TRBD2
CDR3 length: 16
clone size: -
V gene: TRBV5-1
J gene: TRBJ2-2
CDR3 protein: CASSLAGLDFPGELFF
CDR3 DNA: TGCGCCAGCAGCTTGGCAGGACTAGATTTCCCCGGGGAGCTGTTTTTT

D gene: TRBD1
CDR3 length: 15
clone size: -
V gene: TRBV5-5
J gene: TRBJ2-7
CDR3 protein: CASSLGQGAFYEQYF
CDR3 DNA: TGTGCCAGCAGCTTGGGACAGGGGGCGTTCTACGAGCAGTACTTC

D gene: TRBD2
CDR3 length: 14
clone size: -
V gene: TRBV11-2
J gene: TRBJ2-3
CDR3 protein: CASSYWTSGDTQYF
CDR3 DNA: TGTGCCAGCAGTTATTGGACTAGCGGGGATACGCAGTATTTT

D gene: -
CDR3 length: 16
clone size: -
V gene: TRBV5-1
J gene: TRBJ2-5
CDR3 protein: CASSTWGGQQQETQYF
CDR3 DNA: TGCGCCAGCAGTACTTGGGGCGGACAACAACAAGAGACCCAGTACTTC

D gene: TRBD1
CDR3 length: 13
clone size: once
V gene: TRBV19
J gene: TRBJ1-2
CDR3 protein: CASRAGGGYGYTF
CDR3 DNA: TGTGCCAGTCGGGCAGGGGGCGGCTATGGCTACACCTTC

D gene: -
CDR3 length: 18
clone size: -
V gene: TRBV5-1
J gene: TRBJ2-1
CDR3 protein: CASSLFIWDRQRGDEQFF
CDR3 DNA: TGCGCCAGCAGCCTATTCATTTGGGACAGACAAAGGGGGGATGAGCAGTTCTTC

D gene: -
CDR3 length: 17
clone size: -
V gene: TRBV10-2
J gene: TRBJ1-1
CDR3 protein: CASSDLERRGMNTEAFF
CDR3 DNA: TGCGCCAGCAGTGATCTCGAGAGGAGGGGAATGAACACTGAAGCTTTCTTT

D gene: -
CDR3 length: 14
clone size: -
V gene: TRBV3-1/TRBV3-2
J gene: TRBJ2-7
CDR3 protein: CASSQEPGTYEQYF
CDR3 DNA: TGTGCCAGCAGCCAAGAACCAGGGACCTACGAGCAGTACTTC

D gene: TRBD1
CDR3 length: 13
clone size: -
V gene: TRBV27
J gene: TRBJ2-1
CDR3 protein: CASSKRGLNEQFF
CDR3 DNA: TGTGCCAGCTCAAAAAGGGGGCTCAATGAGCAGTTCTTC

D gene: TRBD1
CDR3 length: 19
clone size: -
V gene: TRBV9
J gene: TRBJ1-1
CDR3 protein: CASSRELRQGWGVVDGAFF
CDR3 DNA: TGTGCCAGCAGCCGTGAACTGCGACAGGGTTGGGGAGTCGTGGACGGAGCTTTCTTT

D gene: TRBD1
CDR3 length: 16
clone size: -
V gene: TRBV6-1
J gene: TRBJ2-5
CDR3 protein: CASSDPGTGAGETQYF
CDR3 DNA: TGTGCCAGCAGTGATCCCGGGACAGGGGCGGGGGAGACCCAGTACTTC

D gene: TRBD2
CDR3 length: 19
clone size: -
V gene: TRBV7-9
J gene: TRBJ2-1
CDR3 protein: CASSPLAGGPGRSYNEQFF
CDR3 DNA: TGTGCCAGCAGCCCACTAGCGGGGGGGCCGGGCAGGTCCTACAATGAGCAGTTCTTC

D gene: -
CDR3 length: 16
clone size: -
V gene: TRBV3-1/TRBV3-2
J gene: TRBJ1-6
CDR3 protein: CASSPRGRQDNSPLHF
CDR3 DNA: TGTGCCAGCAGCCCTCGGGGGAGGCAGGATAATTCACCCCTCCACTTT

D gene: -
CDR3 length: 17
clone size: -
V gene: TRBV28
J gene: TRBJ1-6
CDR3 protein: CASSLGGGGSYNSPLHF
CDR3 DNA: TGTGCCAGCAGTTTGGGTGGGGGGGGCTCCTATAATTCACCCCTCCACTTT

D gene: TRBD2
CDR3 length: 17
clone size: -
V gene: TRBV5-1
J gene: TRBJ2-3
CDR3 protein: CASSSFGLAGFADTQYF
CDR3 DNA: TGCGCCAGCAGCTCCTTCGGACTAGCGGGGTTCGCAGATACGCAGTATTTT

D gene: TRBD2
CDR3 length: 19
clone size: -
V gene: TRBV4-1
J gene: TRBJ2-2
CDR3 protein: CASSQRGPSGALSTGELFF
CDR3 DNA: TGCGCCAGCAGCCAACGGGGCCCTAGCGGGGCCCTAAGCACCGGGGAGCTGTTTTTT

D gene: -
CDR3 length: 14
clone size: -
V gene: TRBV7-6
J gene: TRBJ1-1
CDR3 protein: CASSLQAGHTEAFF
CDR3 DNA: TGTGCCAGCAGCTTACAGGCAGGGCATACTGAAGCTTTCTTT

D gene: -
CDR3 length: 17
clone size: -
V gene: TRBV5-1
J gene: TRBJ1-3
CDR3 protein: CASRANAGVFSGNTIYF
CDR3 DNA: TGCGCCAGCAGGGCTAACGCAGGGGTTTTCTCTGGAAACACCATATATTTT

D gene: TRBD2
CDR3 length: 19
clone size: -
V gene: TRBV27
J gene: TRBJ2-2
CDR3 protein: CASTLKGLAGGFVVGELFF
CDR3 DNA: TGTGCCAGCACCCTTAAGGGACTAGCGGGGGGATTCGTGGTCGGGGAGCTGTTTTTT

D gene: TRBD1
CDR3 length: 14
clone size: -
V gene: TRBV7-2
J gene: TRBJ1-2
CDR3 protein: CASSAGQGAYGYTF
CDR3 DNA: TGTGCCAGCAGCGCTGGACAGGGCGCCTATGGCTACACCTTC

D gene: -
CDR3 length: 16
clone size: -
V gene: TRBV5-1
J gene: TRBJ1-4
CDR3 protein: CASSRDQVGSGEKLFF
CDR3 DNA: TGCGCCAGCAGCCGTGATCAAGTGGGGTCGGGGGAAAAACTGTTTTTT

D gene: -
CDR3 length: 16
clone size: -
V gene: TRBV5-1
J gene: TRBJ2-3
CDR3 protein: CASSIPKGGPTDTQYF
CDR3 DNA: TGCGCCAGCAGCATTCCAAAAGGAGGTCCCACAGATACGCAGTATTTT

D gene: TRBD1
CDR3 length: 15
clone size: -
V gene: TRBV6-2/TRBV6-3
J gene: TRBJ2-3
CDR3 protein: CASSWTGYSTDTQYF
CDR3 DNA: TGTGCCAGCAGTTGGACAGGGTATAGCACAGATACGCAGTATTTT

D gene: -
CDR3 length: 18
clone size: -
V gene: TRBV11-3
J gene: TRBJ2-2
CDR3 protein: CASSSLLLDRFFSGELFF
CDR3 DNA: TGTGCCAGCAGCTCGCTTCTACTTGACAGGTTCTTTTCCGGGGAGCTGTTTTTT

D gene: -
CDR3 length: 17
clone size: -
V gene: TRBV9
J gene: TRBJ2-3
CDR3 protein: CASSASSGGPGTDTQYF
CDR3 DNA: TGTGCCAGCAGCGCCAGTTCCGGGGGGCCGGGCACAGATACGCAGTATTTT

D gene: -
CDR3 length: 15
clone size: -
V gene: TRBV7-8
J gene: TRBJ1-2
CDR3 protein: CASSLALPQGRGYTF
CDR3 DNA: TGTGCCAGCAGCTTAGCGCTTCCACAGGGACGTGGCTACACCTTC

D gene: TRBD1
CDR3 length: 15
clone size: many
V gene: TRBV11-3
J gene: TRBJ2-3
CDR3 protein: CASSSRQGHSDTQYF
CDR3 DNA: TGTGCCAGCAGTTCTAGACAGGGTCATTCCGATACGCAGTATTTT

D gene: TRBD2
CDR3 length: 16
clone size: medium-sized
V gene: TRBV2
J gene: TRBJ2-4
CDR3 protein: CASSRTSGGAPNIQYF
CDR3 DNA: TGTGCCAGCAGCAGGACTAGCGGGGGGGCGCCGAACATTCAGTACTTC

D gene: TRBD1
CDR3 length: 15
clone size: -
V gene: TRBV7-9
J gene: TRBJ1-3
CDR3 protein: CASSSWDSFSGTIYF
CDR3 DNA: TGTGCCAGCAGCTCTTGGGACAGCTTCAGCGGCACCATATATTTT

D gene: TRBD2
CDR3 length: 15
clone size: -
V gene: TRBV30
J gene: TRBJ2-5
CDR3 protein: CAWSLGLAGGETQYF
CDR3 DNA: TGTGCCTGGAGTTTGGGACTAGCGGGGGGGGAGACCCAGTACTTC

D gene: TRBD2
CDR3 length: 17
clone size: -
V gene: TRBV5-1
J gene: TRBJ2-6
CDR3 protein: CASSGGAGVSGANVLTF
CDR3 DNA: TGCGCCAGCAGTGGAGGTGCGGGGGTCTCTGGGGCCAACGTCCTGACTTTC

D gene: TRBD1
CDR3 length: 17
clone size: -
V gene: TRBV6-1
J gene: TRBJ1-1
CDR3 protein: CASSGLRTGPANTEAFF
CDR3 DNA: TGTGCCAGCAGTGGCCTCCGGACAGGGCCGGCGAACACTGAAGCTTTCTTT

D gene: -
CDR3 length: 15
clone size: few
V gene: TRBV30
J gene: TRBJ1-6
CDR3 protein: CAWSVLSLINSPLHF
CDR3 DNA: TGTGCCTGGAGTGTACTAAGTTTAATCAATTCACCCCTCCACTTT

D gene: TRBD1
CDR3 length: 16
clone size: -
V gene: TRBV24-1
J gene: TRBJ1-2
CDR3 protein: CATSDTRDRERYGYTF
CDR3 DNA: TGTGCCACCAGTGATACCCGGGACAGGGAACGCTATGGCTACACCTTC

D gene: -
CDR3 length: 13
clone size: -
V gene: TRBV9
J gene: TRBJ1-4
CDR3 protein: CASSVASNEKLFF
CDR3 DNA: TGTGCCAGCAGCGTAGCCTCTAATGAAAAACTGTTTTTT

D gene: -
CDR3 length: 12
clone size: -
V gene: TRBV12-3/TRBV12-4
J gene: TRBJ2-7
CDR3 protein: CASSFSRGEQYF
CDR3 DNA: TGTGCCAGCAGTTTTTCTAGGGGGGAGCAGTACTTC

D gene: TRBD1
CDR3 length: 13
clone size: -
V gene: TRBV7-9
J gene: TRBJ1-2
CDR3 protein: CASSQRDSYGYTF
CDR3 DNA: TGTGCCAGCAGCCAACGGGACAGTTATGGCTACACCTTC

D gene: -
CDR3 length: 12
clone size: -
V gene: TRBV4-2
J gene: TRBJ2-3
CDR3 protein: CASSHSTDTQYF
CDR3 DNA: TGTGCCAGCAGCCACTCCACAGATACGCAGTATTTT

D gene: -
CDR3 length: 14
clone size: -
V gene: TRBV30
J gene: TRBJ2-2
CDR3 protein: CAWSVLVGNGELFF
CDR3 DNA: TGTGCCTGGAGTGTACTAGTCGGGAACGGGGAGCTGTTTTTT

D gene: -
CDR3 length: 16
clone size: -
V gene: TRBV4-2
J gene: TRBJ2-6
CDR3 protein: CASSQSLAAGANVLTF
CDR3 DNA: TGTGCCAGCAGCCAATCCCTAGCTGCTGGGGCCAACGTCCTGACTTTC

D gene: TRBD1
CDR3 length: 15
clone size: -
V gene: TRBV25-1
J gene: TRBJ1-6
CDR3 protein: CDPRQGASYNSPLHF
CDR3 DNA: TGTGACCCCAGGCAGGGGGCGTCCTATAATTCACCCCTCCACTTT

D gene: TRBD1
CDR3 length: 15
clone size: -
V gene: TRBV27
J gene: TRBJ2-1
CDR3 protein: CASSLGQTGGHEQFF
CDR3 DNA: TGTGCCAGCAGTTTAGGGCAGACAGGGGGTCATGAGCAGTTCTTC

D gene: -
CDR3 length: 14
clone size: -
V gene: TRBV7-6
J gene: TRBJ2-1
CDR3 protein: CASSLTGVDNEQFF
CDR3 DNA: TGTGCCAGCAGCTTAACGGGGGTGGACAATGAGCAGTTCTTC

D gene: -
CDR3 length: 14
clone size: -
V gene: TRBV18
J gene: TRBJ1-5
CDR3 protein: CASSPQQERHPQHF
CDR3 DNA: TGTGCCAGCTCACCTCAACAGGAAAGACATCCCCAGCATTTT

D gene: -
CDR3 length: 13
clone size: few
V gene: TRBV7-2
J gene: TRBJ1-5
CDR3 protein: CASSLGGGKPQHF
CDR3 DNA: TGTGCCAGCAGCTTAGGCGGGGGCAAGCCCCAGCATTTT

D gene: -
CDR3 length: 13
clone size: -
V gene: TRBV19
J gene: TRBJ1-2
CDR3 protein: CASSQGLAYGYTF
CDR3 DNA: TGTGCCAGTTCTCAGGGGTTGGCCTATGGCTACACCTTC

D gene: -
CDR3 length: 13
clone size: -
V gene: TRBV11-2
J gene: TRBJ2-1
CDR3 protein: CASSPDRVNEQFF
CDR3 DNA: TGTGCCAGCAGCCCCGATCGGGTCAATGAGCAGTTCTTC

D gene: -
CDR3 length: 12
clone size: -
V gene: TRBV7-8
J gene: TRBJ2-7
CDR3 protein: CASSLAVSEQYF
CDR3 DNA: TGTGCCAGCAGCTTAGCTGTGAGCGAGCAGTACTTC

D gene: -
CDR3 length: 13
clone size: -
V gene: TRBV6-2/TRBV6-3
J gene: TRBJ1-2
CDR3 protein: CASSTGLRYGYTF
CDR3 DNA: TGTGCCAGCAGCACGGGTCTTCGTTATGGCTACACCTTC

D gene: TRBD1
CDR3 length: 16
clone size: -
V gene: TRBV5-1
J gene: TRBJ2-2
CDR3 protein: CASSSFVDRGSGELFF
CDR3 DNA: TGCGCCAGCAGCTCCTTCGTGGACAGGGGGTCCGGGGAGCTGTTTTTT

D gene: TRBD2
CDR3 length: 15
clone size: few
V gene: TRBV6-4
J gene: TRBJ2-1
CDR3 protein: CASSTLAGGPNEQFF
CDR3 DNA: TGTGCCAGCAGTACACTAGCGGGGGGGCCGAATGAGCAGTTCTTC

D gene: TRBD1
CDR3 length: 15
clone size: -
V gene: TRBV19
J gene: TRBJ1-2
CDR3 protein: CASSIPGQGRHGYTF
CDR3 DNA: TGTGCCAGTAGTATCCCGGGACAGGGCAGACATGGCTACACCTTC